This TCR beta chain was retrieved from a study of cytomegalovirus exposure and HLA in healthy donors. As for the study in general: The use of the same platform for the approximately 110 validation repertoires and the 550 to 850 first-cohort repertoires was reported by a later analysis. The study's findings and limits: Listed as cytomegalovirus-associated were over 150 TCR beta chains.

Here immunoSEQ multiplex PCR was the method, and the copy in TCRdb shows in-frame clones only, minus some. The table shows roughly 260,000 clones, with roughly 89% occurring only once. Turning to this clone: Its antigen is not known.

The sequencing input was PBMCs. This sequence was found in a man in his late teens or twenties in good health and CMV-seronegative.

CDR3 coding DNA: TGTGCCAGCAGTCCGGCAAGGGGCACTGAAGCTTTCTTT. Its translation is CASSPARGTEAFF. The chain uses TRBV6-1 and TRBJ1-1, with TRBD1 as a possible D gene (5 bases). The CDR3 loop spans 13 amino acids. CDR1 and CDR2 (germline): MNHNS, SASEGT. V lost 5 bases to trimming and J lost 4 bases, with 11 bases between them.